The 25 T cell receptor beta chains in this list originate from one sample, sequenced in a study of cytomegalovirus exposure and HLA in healthy donors. Generated by immunoSEQ multiplex PCR, the TCRdb table keeps only in-frame clones and is missing some. The table includes 120,000 to 150,000 clones, around nine tenths detected once. The specimen sequenced was PBMCs. The receptors come from a young man in good health and CMV-seropositive.

The genes are TRBV2 and TRBJ2-7; the match to TRBD1 covers 10 bases. The ends lost 6 bases at V and 1 base at J; junction bases unmatched: 3. Germline CDR1 reads SNHLY; CDR2 reads FYNNEI. CDR3 length: 14 residues. The CDR3, as DNA: TGTGCCAGCAGCCGGGACAGGGGTTCCTACGAGCAGTACTTC. Translated, it gives CASSRDRGSYEQYF.

The chain has TRBV2 and TRBJ1-1; TRBD1 agrees at 11 bases. The germline V gene encodes CDR1 SNHLY and CDR2 FYNNEI. V gave up 8 bases and J gave up 4 bases; unmatched junction bases: 3. The CDR3 has 13 amino acids. The CDR3, as DNA: TGTGCCAGCGGGGGACAGGGGGGCACTGAAGCTTTCTTT. Its translation is CASGGQGGTEAFF. Full variable domain (rest looked up from reference TRBV2 and TRBJ1-1): EPEVTQTPSHQVTQMGQEVILRCVPISNHLYFYWYRQILGQKVEFLVSFYNNEISEKSEIFDDQFSVERPDGSNFTLKIRSTKLEDSAMYFCASGGQGGTEAFFGQGTRLTVV.

The genes are TRBV4-2 and TRBJ2-7; 8 bases are a match to TRBD2. CDR3 size: 15 residues. Per germline, CDR1 LGHNA and CDR2 YNFKEQ. The ends lost 0 bases at V and 3 bases at J; junction bases unmatched: 4. CDR3 nucleotide sequence: TGTGCCAGCAGCCAAGATGCAGCGGGAGTCTACGAGCAGTACTTC. Its protein product is CASSQDAAGVYEQYF.

The genes are TRBV5-1 and TRBJ2-6; the D is unclear. V gave up 0 bases and J gave up 5 bases, with 15 bases separating them. The CDR3 extends over 17 amino acids. The germline V gene has CDR1 SGHRS and CDR2 YFSETQ. DNA for the CDR3: TGCGCCAGCAGCTTGGGCCCCAACTTGGTTAGGGCCAACGTCCTGACTTTC. Protein: CASSLGPNLVRANVLTF.

The genes are TRBV29-1 and TRBJ1-2; D is ambiguous. There are 14 residues in the CDR3. V lost 1 base to trimming and J lost 2 bases, with 11 bases between them. From germline, CDR1 is SQVTM and CDR2 ANQGSEA. Here the CDR3 DNA reads TGCAGCGTTGAAGGGGGAAGGAGGAACTATGGCTACACCTTC. Translating it yields CSVEGGRRNYGYTF.

The gene calls are TRBV6-5 and TRBJ2-7; D possibly corresponds to TRBD2 (6 bases). The CDR3 totals 12 residues. The V and J ends lost 6 bases and 6 bases respectively, with 12 bases between them. Germline CDR1 and CDR2: MNHEY and SVGAGI. This CDR3 reads CASSTGDGEQYF. CDR3 nucleotides: TGTGCCAGCAGCACGGGGGACGGCGAGCAGTACTTC.

The chain combines TRBV5-6 with TRBJ1-5, with 12 bases that match TRBD1. The CDR3 contains 16 residues. Germline V CDR1 and CDR2: SGHDT, YYEEEE. Unmatched junction bases numbered 6, after V lost 4 bases and J lost 4 bases. The CDR3 region is CASSRDRGPRNQPQHF. In nucleotides, the CDR3 is TGTGCCAGCAGCAGGGACAGGGGGCCTAGGAATCAGCCCCAGCATTTT.

The gene calls are TRBV11-2 and TRBJ2-7; 8 bases agree with TRBD1. The V gene's germline CDR1 is SGHAT and CDR2 FQNNGV. The junction had 5 bases not matched to a gene; V was cut back by 3 bases and J by 1 base. The CDR3 loop spans 15 amino acids. Here the CDR3 DNA reads TGTGCCAGCAGCTTTGGGACAGGTATGTCCTACGAGCAGTACTTC. Encoded protein: CASSFGTGMSYEQYF. Combining the CDR3 with reference TRBV11-2 and TRBJ2-7 gives the whole variable domain EAGVAQSPRYKIIEKRQSVAFWCNPISGHATLYWYQQILGQGPKLLIQFQNNGVVDDSQLPKDRFSAERLKGVDSTLKIQPAKLEDSAVYLCASSFGTGMSYEQYFGPGTRLTVT.

This chain uses TRBV5-6 with TRBJ1-2, with a weak D call TRBD1 (5 bases). Germline-derived CDR1 and CDR2 are SGHDT and YYEEEE. The CDR3 is 16 residues long. Trimming cost V 3 bases and J 3 bases, with 18 bases left between them. Written as DNA, the CDR3 is TGTGCCAGCAGCTCACCGCCCTTCAGGGAGGACTATGGCTACACCTTC. Amino acid sequence: CASSSPPFREDYGYTF.

This clone was recorded once. V gene TRBV14 combines with J gene TRBJ1-3, with D hard to call. Trimming removed 4 bases from V and 0 bases from J, with 10 bases in between. The CDR3 consists of 15 residues. Looked up from germline, CDR1 is SGHDN and CDR2 is FVKESK. DNA of the CDR3: TGTGCCAGCAGCCTCGGACTGCGCTCTGGAAACACCATATATTTT. Translated, it gives CASSLGLRSGNTIYF.

The rearrangement uses TRBV5-1 and TRBJ2-1; a weak D match, TRBD2 (6 bases). The CDR3 is made up of 14 amino acids. V shed 7 bases and J shed 0 bases, with 11 bases lying between them. Germline CDR1 is SGHRS and CDR2 is YFSETQ. CDR3 bases: TGCGCCAGCCATCCGGGAGTCTCCTACAATGAGCAGTTCTTC. This codes for CASHPGVSYNEQFF.

This clone was seen more than once but under ten times. The same CDR3 also results from other DNA sequences found in this sample. The chain has TRBV6-5 and TRBJ1-2; maybe TRBD1 (6 bases). This CDR3 spans 13 amino acids. V lost 0 bases and J 5 bases, leaving 7 bases between the germline ends. CDR1 and CDR2 from the germline V gene are MNHEY and SVGAGI. The CDR3 here is CASSYSGGYGYTF. The CDR3 DNA reads TGTGCCAGCAGTTACTCAGGGGGTTATGGCTACACCTTC.

The chain is built from TRBV10-1 and TRBJ1-1; tentatively, D is TRBD1 (5 bases). Between the trimmed V and J ends, which lost 7 bases and 1 base, there was a span of 10 bases. Germline CDR1 is WNHNN and CDR2 is SYGVQD (reference sequence). This CDR3 spans 13 amino acids. CDR3 DNA: TGCGCCAGCATGGGGCAGGGGAACACTGAAGCTTTCTTT. Translating gives CASMGQGNTEAFF.

This clone was detected ten times or more. V is TRBV18 and J is TRBJ1-5; TRBD1 aligns across 8 bases. Germline V gene data show CDR1 as KGHSH and CDR2 as LQKENI. With V trimmed by 1 base and J by 5 bases, 7 bases remained unmatched. The CDR3 extends over 16 amino acids. The CDR3 nucleotides are TGTGCCAGCTCACCACGGACAGGGAGTGGAGATCAGCCCCAGCATTTT. Its translation is CASSPRTGSGDQPQHF. Variable domain in full (rest from reference TRBV18 and TRBJ1-5): NAGVMQNPRHLVRRRGQEARLRCSPMKGHSHVYWYRQLPEEGLKFMVYLQKENIIDESGMPKERFSAEFPKEGPSILRIQQVVRGDSAAYFCASSPRTGSGDQPQHFGDGTRLSIL.

V gene TRBV15 combines with J gene TRBJ1-5, with D perhaps matching TRBD1 (6 bases). In germline, CDR1 is LNHNV, CDR2 YYDKDF (reference sequence). Between the trimmed V and J ends, which lost 0 bases and 5 bases, there was a span of 20 bases. This CDR3 is 18 amino acids long. The CDR3 DNA follows: TGTGCCACCAGCAGAGATAAGTGGCCAGGGGTTACGGATCAGCCCCAGCATTTT. Protein: CATSRDKWPGVTDQPQHF. Supplemented by reference TRBV15 and TRBJ1-5, the full variable domain reads DAMVIQNPRYQVTQFGKPVTLSCSQTLNHNVMYWYQQKSSQAPKLLFHYYDKDFNNEADTPDNFQSRRPNTSFCFLDIRSPGLGDTAMYLCATSRDKWPGVTDQPQHFGDGTRLSIL.

Of note for this clone: At the DNA level, this CDR3 is encoded by other sequences in the same sample as well. The chain uses TRBV7-9 and TRBJ2-7, with unresolved D. This CDR3 has 11 residues. The germline CDR1 and CDR2 sequences are SEHNR and FQNEAQ (reference sequence). Trimming cost V 3 bases and J 3 bases, with 3 bases left between them. DNA of the CDR3: TGTGCCAGCAGCTTGAGCTACGAGCAGTACTTC. Translating gives CASSLSYEQYF. Drawing the rest from reference TRBV7-9 and TRBJ2-7, the complete variable domain is DTGVSQNPRHKITKRGQNVTFRCDPISEHNRLYWYRQTLGQGPEFLTYFQNEAQLEKSRLLSDRFSAERPKGSFSTLEIQRTEQGDSAMYLCASSLSYEQYFGPGTRLTVT.

The rearrangement joins TRBV29-1 to TRBJ2-5, with 7 bases identical to TRBD1. The CDR3 spans 17 residues. The J segment lost 2 bases and the V segment lost 3 bases, leaving 15 bases of the junction unmatched. Germline lookup yields CDR1 SQVTM and CDR2 ANQGSEA. This chain's CDR3 is CSVEGTNRGNPQETQYF. DNA for the CDR3: TGCAGCGTTGAGGGGACGAACAGGGGTAACCCTCAAGAGACCCAGTACTTC.

The chain employs TRBV6-5 and TRBJ1-1; D is perhaps TRBD1 (6 bases). The CDR3 spans 13 residues. Germline lookup yields CDR1 MNHEY and CDR2 SVGAGI. Trimming removed 5 bases from V and 7 bases from J, with 14 bases in between. CDR3 region: CASSPTGFGEAFF. The DNA of the CDR3 is TGTGCCAGCAGTCCCACAGGGTTCGGTGAAGCTTTCTTT.

V and J are TRBV9 and TRBJ2-7; tentatively, D is TRBD1 (8 bases). The CDR3 is made up of 15 amino acids. Germline CDR1 reads SGDLS; CDR2 reads YYNGEE. V lost 1 base to trimming and J lost 2 bases, with 13 bases between them. Here the CDR3 reads CASSVTQGGPYEQYF. The CDR3 nucleotides read TGTGCCAGCAGCGTAACACAGGGGGGGCCCTACGAGCAGTACTTC.

The chain uses TRBV5-6 and TRBJ2-7; 9 positions agree with TRBD2. This CDR3 region has 17 residues. Germline CDR1 is SGHDT and CDR2 is YYEEEE. V lost 4 bases, J lost 7 bases, and 18 bases stayed unmatched. The CDR3 spells CASSAGGLAGIFTEQYF. CDR3 in DNA: TGTGCCAGCAGCGCCGGGGGGCTAGCGGGGATATTTACGGAGCAGTACTTC. The variable domain in full, completed from reference TRBV5-6 and TRBJ2-7, reads DAGVTQSPTHLIKTRGQQVTLRCSPKSGHDTVSWYQQALGQGPQFIFQYYEEEERQRGNFPDRFSGHQFPNYSSELNVNALLLGDSALYLCASSAGGLAGIFTEQYFGPGTRLTVT.

This chain links TRBV5-1 with TRBJ1-3, with a tentative D call TRBD1 (6 bases). V was trimmed by 0 bases and J by 2 bases, leaving 15 bases between them. CDR3 length: 17 amino acids. Germline loops: CDR1 SGHRS, CDR2 YFSETQ. For the CDR3, the DNA is TGCGCCAGCAGCTTGGACCTGGGAAGGGGGACTGGAAACACCATATATTTT. Its protein product is CASSLDLGRGTGNTIYF.

CDR3 nucleotides: TGTGCCAGCAGCACCGACAGTGAGTCGTACTACAATGAGCAGTTCTTC. Its protein is CASSTDSESYYNEQFF. The chain links TRBV6-6 to TRBJ2-1; possibly TRBD1 for D (5 bases). V was trimmed by 6 bases and J by 3 bases, leaving 18 bases between them. Germline V gene data show CDR1 as MNHNY and CDR2 as SVGAGI (reference sequence). The CDR3 covers 16 residues.

V and J are TRBV5-1 and TRBJ1-6, with a possible D match to TRBD1 (5 bases). In germline, CDR1 is SGHRS, CDR2 YFSETQ. This CDR3 region has 13 residues. V was trimmed by 5 bases and J by 8 bases, leaving 11 bases between them. DNA for the CDR3: TGCGCCAGCAGTTGGGACTGGGATTCACCCCTCCACTTT. Protein sequence: CASSWDWDSPLHF. Using reference TRBV5-1 and TRBJ1-6 for the parts outside the CDR3, the full variable domain is KAGVTQTPRYLIKTRGQQVTLSCSPISGHRSVSWYQQTPGQGLQFLFEYFSETQRNKGNFPGRFSGRQFSNSRSEMNVSTLELGDSALYLCASSWDWDSPLHFGNGTRLTVT.

This clone came up many times. V is TRBV25-1 and J is TRBJ1-5; the D is unclear. From germline, CDR1 is MGHDK and CDR2 SYGVNS. Trimming removed 4 bases from V and 2 bases from J, with 6 bases in between. This CDR3 is built from 13 residues. The CDR3 region is CASSVGGNQPQHF. CDR3 nucleotides: TGTGCCAGCAGTGTGGGCGGCAATCAGCCCCAGCATTTT.

This sequence joins TRBV14 and TRBJ2-1; tentatively, D is TRBD2 (6 bases). Germline V gives CDR1 SGHDN, CDR2 FVKESK. The CDR3 has 16 residues. Trimming left V 1 base short and J 2 bases short, with 12 bases between. DNA for the CDR3: TGTGCCAGCAGCCAAGGCTGGCGGGGAACCTACAATGAGCAGTTCTTC. Its translation: CASSQGWRGTYNEQFF.